The 31 T cell receptor beta chains in this list originate from one sample, sequenced in a study of identical twins (dated by TCRdb to the mid-2010s). Preparation of the library involved 5' RACE. Data came from an Illumina HiSeq 2000. Starting from the raw public reads, TCRdb applied fastp trimming at Q25, assembled clones with MiXCR and retained in-frame beta chains. When rows share a CDR3 protein, they turn into one entry using the most common DNA and genes. The sample table shows about 530,000 distinct CDR3 sequences, and over 12% are seen once. 0.44% of the sample is in the top ten clones. The same sample was also used in a study of yellow fever vaccine responses in identical twins.

Sequencing was done on a sample of CD4+ T cells sorted from blood. The source is a woman younger than 30 in good health.

This clonotype was seen only a few times. The V and J genes are TRBV2 and TRBJ2-1; perhaps TRBD1 as D (5 bases). This CDR3 contains 16 residues. Germline V CDR1 and CDR2: SNHLY, FYNNEI. The V end lost 0 bases, the J end lost 0 bases, and 9 bases lay between the germline ends. This chain's CDR3 is CASSEAGLSSYNEQFF. The CDR3 coding sequence is TGTGCCAGCAGTGAAGCGGGGCTGAGCTCCTACAATGAGCAGTTCTTC.

In this sample, this clonotype turned up a few times. The chain couples TRBV2 to TRBJ2-5; D gene ambiguous. The CDR3 is made up of 12 amino acids. With 5 bases removed from V and 3 bases from J, the gap between germline ends came to 7 bases. The germline V gene encodes CDR1 SNHLY and CDR2 FYNNEI. CDR3 sequence reads: CASSYREETQYF. CDR3 sequence (DNA): TGTGCCAGCAGTTACAGAGAAGAGACCCAGTACTTC.

J is TRBJ2-3 and V is TRBV11-2; 12 bases are shared with TRBD2. Germline V lookup: CDR1 SGHAT, CDR2 FQNNGV. V lost 0 bases and J lost 3; bases outside the gene matches: 10. The CDR3 runs to 19 residues. CDR3 in amino acids: CASSLEAPGLAGTTDTQYF. Here the CDR3 DNA reads TGTGCCAGCAGCTTAGAGGCACCGGGACTAGCGGGTACTACAGATACGCAGTATTTT.

This clonotype has more than one count but fewer than ten. The gene calls are TRBV4-1 and TRBJ2-5; D gene ambiguous. This CDR3 has 13 residues. Trimming took off 1 base at V and 5 bases at J, with 8 bases between the two ends. Germline CDR1 reads MGHRA; CDR2 reads YSYEKL. In DNA form, the CDR3 reads TGCGCCAGCAGCCAAGTGCGTGGGGAGACCCAGTACTTC. It encodes CASSQVRGETQYF.

V and J are TRBV3-1 and TRBJ2-3, with 11 positions matching TRBD2. Trimming removed 11 bases from V and 4 bases from J; junction bases left unmatched: 11. The germline gives CDR1 LGHDT, CDR2 YNNKEL (reference sequence). This CDR3 spans 15 amino acids. CDR3 amino acids: CASTRSGGAADTQYF. DNA for the CDR3: TGTGCCTCCACCCGTAGCGGGGGGGCCGCAGATACGCAGTATTTT.

The rearrangement joins TRBV10-3 to TRBJ2-1; the match to TRBD2 covers 11 bases. Germline-derived CDR1 and CDR2 are ENHRY and SYGVKD. The CDR3 length is 17 residues. Losses at the gene ends were 4 bases for V and 1 base for J; bases not matched to a gene: 6. CDR3 protein: CAISVAGGPLSYNEQFF. As DNA, the CDR3 is TGTGCCATCAGTGTAGCGGGAGGGCCCTTATCCTACAATGAGCAGTTCTTC.

This chain connects TRBV6-2 or TRBV6-3 to TRBJ1-2; D is undetermined. Trimming removed 2 bases at V and 7 bases at J, with 11 bases between. This CDR3 has 13 amino acids. Looked up from germline, CDR1 is MNHEY and CDR2 is SVGEGT. CDR3 bases: TGTGCCAGCAGTTACACGGCTCAGGTTGGCTACACCTTC. Protein sequence: CASSYTAQVGYTF.

DNA of the CDR3: TGTGCCAGCAGCTTAGGGTACTCCTACGAGCAGTACTTC. Its protein is CASSLGYSYEQYF. J is TRBJ2-7 and V is TRBV13; no clear D. CDR1 PRHDT and CDR2 FYEKMQ come from the germline V gene (reference sequence). With 0 bases removed from V and 0 bases from J, the gap between germline ends came to 3 bases. This CDR3 is 13 amino acids long.

This clonotype was found a few times. The genes are TRBV20-1 and TRBJ2-7; D is ambiguous. V gave up 3 bases and J gave up 5 bases, with 17 bases separating them. The germline CDR1 and CDR2 sequences are DFQATT and SNEGSKA (reference sequence). This CDR3 contains 14 residues. The CDR3 loop reads CSARGSRLPNEQYV. The CDR3 DNA reads TGCAGTGCTAGGGGCAGCCGCCTTCCCAACGAGCAGTACGTC.

V usage is TRBV11-2 and J usage is TRBJ1-2, with 7 nucleotides matching TRBD1. Germline CDR1 reads SGHAT; CDR2 reads FQNNGV. V was pared by 4 bases and J by 2 bases, with 7 bases of the junction left unmatched. This CDR3 has 15 amino acids. CDR3 DNA sequence: TGTGCCAGCAGCTCGATCAGGGGGGGCAACTATGGCTACACCTTC. Encoded protein: CASSSIRGGNYGYTF. Drawing the rest from reference TRBV11-2 and TRBJ1-2, the complete variable domain is EAGVAQSPRYKIIEKRQSVAFWCNPISGHATLYWYQQILGQGPKLLIQFQNNGVVDDSQLPKDRFSAERLKGVDSTLKIQPAKLEDSAVYLCASSSIRGGNYGYTFGSGTRLTVV.

The V call is TRBV20-1, the J call TRBJ2-7, with 7 bases aligning to TRBD1. Looked up from germline, CDR1 is DFQATT and CDR2 is SNEGSKA (reference sequence). V shed 1 base, J shed 2 bases, and the junction held 11 bases outside the gene matches. The CDR3 sequence is 16 residues long. The CDR3 sequence: CSARAASRGTAYEQYF. CDR3 nucleotide sequence: TGCAGTGCTAGAGCCGCAAGTAGGGGGACAGCCTACGAGCAGTACTTC.

The sample holds a few counts of this clonotype. The rearrangement joins TRBV12-3 or TRBV12-4 to TRBJ2-1; 11 nucleotides line up with TRBD2. V lost 2 bases and J lost 2; bases outside the gene matches: 5. The length of the CDR3 is 17 residues. This chain's CDR3 is CASSLFQLAGAYNEQFF. The CDR3 nucleotides are TGTGCCAGCAGTTTATTCCAACTAGCGGGGGCCTACAATGAGCAGTTCTTC.

This clonotype was observed a few times. The CDR3 DNA reads TGTGCCAGCAGCCCCGTAGCGGAACTGGTAGATACGCAGTATTTT. This encodes CASSPVAELVDTQYF. The gene calls are TRBV9 and TRBJ2-3, with D possibly matching TRBD2 (6 bases). Trimming took 4 bases from V and 5 from J, leaving 17 bases between them. This CDR3 is built from 15 residues. Germline-derived CDR1 and CDR2 are SGDLS and YYNGEE.

At least ten counts were recorded for this clonotype. The rearrangement uses TRBV4-1 and TRBJ1-2; no reliable D call. The CDR3 is made up of 15 amino acids. CDR1 is MGHRA and CDR2 is YSYEKL in the germline V gene. Between the trimmed V and J ends, which lost 0 bases and 1 base, there was a span of 9 bases. CDR3: CASSQDFVNNYGYTF. The CDR3 DNA reads as TGCGCCAGCAGCCAAGATTTCGTCAATAACTATGGCTACACCTTC.

The chain employs TRBV3-1 and TRBJ2-5; possible D gene TRBD2, 5 bases. The germline V and J ends were trimmed by 3 bases and 2 bases, with 10 bases remaining between them. This CDR3 comprises 14 residues. CDR1 and CDR2 from the germline V gene are LGHDT and YNNKEL (reference sequence). The CDR3 DNA reads TGTGCCAGCAGCCATCTAGCAAAACAAGAGACCCAGTACTTC. It encodes CASSHLAKQETQYF.

This clonotype has just a few counts. The genes are TRBV6-1 and TRBJ2-1; 9 bases match TRBD2. The germline V gene has CDR1 MNHNS and CDR2 SASEGT. The junction had 5 bases not matched to a gene; V was cut back by 7 bases and J by 1 base. The CDR3 loop spans 15 amino acids. The CDR3 DNA follows: TGTGCCAGCATCTCGACTAGCGGTTCCTACAATGAGCAGTTCTTC. It encodes CASISTSGSYNEQFF.

This clonotype was observed a handful of times. The chain recombines TRBV7-9 with TRBJ2-7, with 10 bases lining up with TRBD2. V lost 3 bases and J lost 5; bases outside the gene matches: 4. CDR1 and CDR2 from the germline V gene are SEHNR and FQNEAQ (reference sequence). The CDR3 is made up of 14 amino acids. Here the CDR3 reads CASSLTSGHNEQYF. The CDR3 nucleotides are TGTGCCAGCAGCTTGACTAGCGGGCACAACGAGCAGTACTTC.

The rearrangement links TRBV6-1 to TRBJ2-7; 7 bases align to TRBD1. The V gene's germline CDR1 is MNHNS and CDR2 SASEGT. V was clipped by 11 bases and J by 2 bases; unmatched bases: 6. The CDR3 sequence is 12 residues long. The CDR3 coding sequence is TGTGCCTGCCGGGGACAGCCCTACGAGCAGTACGTC. Amino acid sequence: CACRGQPYEQYV.

This clonotype was seen a few times. This chain links TRBV11-2 with TRBJ2-7; D perhaps matches TRBD2 (5 bases). The CDR3 length is 13 residues. The germline V and J ends were trimmed by 1 base and 3 bases, with 7 bases remaining between them. Germline CDR1 is SGHAT and CDR2 is FQNNGV. The CDR3 nucleotides read TGTGCCAGCAGCTTAGGGACTGTCTACGAGCAGTACTTC. This gives the protein CASSLGTVYEQYF. Together with reference TRBV11-2 and TRBJ2-7, the CDR3 gives the full variable domain: EAGVAQSPRYKIIEKRQSVAFWCNPISGHATLYWYQQILGQGPKLLIQFQNNGVVDDSQLPKDRFSAERLKGVDSTLKIQPAKLEDSAVYLCASSLGTVYEQYFGPGTRLTVT.

The chain uses TRBV5-1 and TRBJ1-1, with D possibly being TRBD1 (6 bases). Trimming pared 0 bases from V and 1 base from J, leaving 10 bases between. In germline, CDR1 is SGHRS, CDR2 YFSETQ. CDR3 size: 15 residues. CDR3 amino acids: CASSLGTVGNTEAFF. In DNA form, the CDR3 reads TGCGCCAGCAGCTTGGGGACAGTAGGGAACACTGAAGCTTTCTTT.

V gene TRBV12-3 or TRBV12-4 combines with J gene TRBJ1-2; D possibly corresponds to TRBD1 (6 bases). The ends were cut back, 7 bases at V and 0 bases at J, with 15 bases in the middle. The CDR3 length is 15 residues. CDR3 sequence reads: CASTHTGTSNYGYTF. The CDR3 DNA sequence: TGTGCCAGCACCCATACAGGGACCTCTAACTATGGCTACACCTTC.

J is TRBJ1-2 and V is TRBV27; D gene uncertain. This CDR3 contains 13 residues. Between the trimmed V and J ends, which lost 5 bases and 4 bases, there was a span of 11 bases. The germline gives CDR1 MNHEY, CDR2 SMNVEV (reference sequence). This CDR3 reads CASSPLWGYGYTF. DNA of the CDR3: TGTGCCAGCAGTCCCCTCTGGGGCTATGGCTACACCTTC.

The gene calls are TRBV6-1 and TRBJ2-7; D possibly corresponds to TRBD2 (5 bases). Germline CDR1 MNHNS, CDR2 SASEGT. The CDR3 is made up of 14 amino acids. The CDR3 bases are TGTGCAGCGAGTGCCGGAGGACTGATCTACGAGCAGTACGTC. Residues: CAASAGGLIYEQYV.

The rearrangement uses TRBV5-1 and TRBJ2-4; D call uncertain. V shed 7 bases and J shed 3 bases, with 5 bases lying between them. This CDR3 is 11 amino acids long. Germline CDR1 is SGHRS and CDR2 is YFSETQ. DNA of the CDR3: TGCGCCAGCCCCGACAAAAACATTCAGTACTTC. Protein: CASPDKNIQYF.

This clonotype showed up just a few times. This CDR3 reads CASSFSLSTRSNEKLFF. CDR3 coding DNA: TGTGCCAGCAGCTTCTCCCTTTCGACACGCTCTAATGAAAAACTGTTTTTT. The V call is TRBV11-2, the J call TRBJ1-4, with D hard to call. Trimming stripped 3 bases from V and 3 bases from J, with 17 bases between. The CDR3 totals 17 residues. Germline CDR1 and CDR2: SGHAT and FQNNGV.

CDR3 protein: CASSLQHSPDNEQFF. The CDR3 DNA reads TGTGCCAGCAGCCTACAGCACTCTCCGGACAATGAGCAGTTCTTC. The chain has TRBV7-2 and TRBJ2-1; D not resolved. Looked up from germline, CDR1 is SGHTA and CDR2 is FQGNSA. The CDR3 contains 15 residues. The V and J ends lost 5 bases and 5 bases respectively, with 16 bases between them.

This clonotype has more than one count but fewer than ten. The CDR3 loop reads CASSLPGYAYNEQFF. The CDR3 DNA follows: TGTGCCAGCAGTTTGCCGGGCTACGCCTACAATGAGCAGTTCTTC. The chain couples TRBV27 to TRBJ2-1; D is uncertain. This CDR3 is built from 15 residues. Trimming left V 3 bases short and J 2 bases short, with 11 bases between. Germline V gene sequence: CDR1 MNHEY, CDR2 SMNVEV (reference sequence).

The V call is TRBV18, the J call TRBJ2-1; unclear D gene. The CDR3 is made up of 15 amino acids. The V end lost 2 bases, the J end lost 2 bases, and 10 bases lay between the germline ends. Germline loops: CDR1 KGHSH, CDR2 LQKENI. CDR3 coding DNA: TGTGCCAGCTCACCAATGCAGGCCCCCTACAATGAGCAGTTCTTC. As protein: CASSPMQAPYNEQFF.

The table lists this clonotype with a few counts. The CDR3 here is CASSLAGLLGGYTF. For the CDR3, the DNA is TGTGCCAGCAGTTTGGCCGGGCTACTGGGAGGCTACACCTTC. The chain recombines TRBV12-3 or TRBV12-4 with TRBJ1-2; D is unclear. This CDR3 spans 14 amino acids. Trimming cost V 3 bases and J 8 bases, with 16 bases left between them.

This sequence joins TRBV20-1 and TRBJ1-4; the D is unclear. The V and J ends lost 6 bases and 2 bases respectively, with 13 bases between them. CDR1 is DFQATT and CDR2 is SNEGSKA in the germline V gene (reference sequence). The CDR3 consists of 14 residues. The CDR3 DNA reads TGCAGTGCGACGGTGATGGGGACTAATGAAAAACTGTTTTTT. Encoded protein: CSATVMGTNEKLFF.

This clonotype was seen more than once but under ten times. This chain links TRBV7-2 with TRBJ1-2; the D is unclear. Germline CDR1 is SGHTA and CDR2 is FQGNSA. The CDR3 is 15 amino acids. Trimming removed 1 base at V and 1 base at J, with 10 bases between. The CDR3 nucleotides read TGTGCCAGCAGCTTAGACGCGCGTCTTAACTATGGCTACACCTTC. It specifies CASSLDARLNYGYTF.